Reported below is one T cell receptor beta chain. This entry comes from a study of blood T cell repertoires in COVID-19. The overall study: Acute-phase and convalescent COVID-19 samples originated in the United States, Italy and Spain.

This CDR3 has 13 residues. Trimming removed 7 bases from V and 3 bases from J; junction bases left unmatched: 5. In germline, CDR1 is LNHNV, CDR2 YYDKDF (reference sequence). Participants, about 18 to 89 years old, spanned some 23 US areas. Which cohort a participant joined came from the clinical history participants gave. Two negative PCRs, clearance, or symptom resolution had been documented for recovered Cohort 3 donors. Only in-frame clones appear in the TCRdb table, and some are missing; sequencing was by immunoSEQ multiplex PCR. The sample shows roughly 170,000 clones, roughly 84% of them seen only once.

The source of this sequence is a man aged 55 to 70 who had recovered from COVID-19. Sequenced material: PBMCs or T cells enriched from blood (not recorded which). The J gene is TRBJ1-1, the V gene TRBV15, with 7 bases identical to TRBD1. The CDR3 region has the DNA TGTGCCACCAAGGACAGGAGCTACACTGAAGCTTTCTTT. Encoded protein: CATKDRSYTEAFF.